This T cell receptor (beta chain) was profiled in a study of cytomegalovirus exposure and HLA in healthy donors. Points from the study as a whole: In a later analysis, an Asian-associated ancestry cluster reportedly showed fewer N-insertions than the roughly 700-donor mean. Earlier analysis yielded a pattern in which most TCR beta V segments were productive about 90% or about 30% of the time. Roughly uniform depth of sequencing across donors was assumed in presence/absence analyses.

The PCR used 60 Vbeta and 13 Jbeta primers. TCRdb's copy holds only in-frame clones and misses some; the assay was immunoSEQ multiplex PCR. Here the sample spans about 140,000 clones, around 86% being singletons. Unrecorded immune exposure was likely among donors, who were nominally healthy when sampled. Per germline, CDR1 SEHNR and CDR2 FQNEAQ (reference sequence). The V and J ends lost 8 bases and 5 bases, in that order; junction bases with no gene match: 8. The CDR3 has 15 residues. A single count supports this clone. What it recognizes is unknown. This clonotype was sampled from a young woman in good health and CMV-seronegative. Material for sequencing was PBMCs. V and J are TRBV7-9 and TRBJ2-2, with 10 bases lining up with TRBD1. The CDR3 region is CASATGTGVTGELFF. As DNA, the CDR3 is TGTGCCAGCGCTACCGGGACAGGGGTGACCGGGGAGCTGTTTTTT.